These T cell receptor beta chains were read from a single sample in a study of somatic mutations in cytotoxic T cells in rheumatoid arthritis. Here immunoSEQ multiplex PCR was the method, and the copy in TCRdb shows in-frame clones only, minus some. The repertoire consists of about 20,000 clones, with around 84% occurring once and the leading ten covering 15% to 20%. The sequenced sample was CD8+ T cells sorted from blood. Every receptor here comes from a woman between 50 and 59 years old in good health. CDR3s include the opening cysteine and the closing phenylalanine or tryptophan. The order of the fields is V gene, clone size, J gene, CDR3 protein. Not all rows give a size; the values are once, few, many and, for expanded clones, a class.

>TRBV9|.|TRBJ2-6
CASGSWQGASGANVLTF
>TRBV2|.|TRBJ2-3
CAILPPGPTDTQYF
>TRBV5-1|.|TRBJ2-5
CASSSGLAGADQETQYF
>TRBV11-2|.|TRBJ1-5
CASSLVQGRNQPQHF
>TRBV7-9|.|TRBJ1-1
CASSFGTVLAEAFF
>TRBV7-6|.|TRBJ1-5
CASSPGTYQPQHF
>TRBV7-9|once|TRBJ2-5
CASSPPSGAPETQYF
>TRBV5-3|few|TRBJ2-3
CARSLAGSGDWTDTQYF
>TRBV9|few|TRBJ1-5
CASSVGQVNQPQHF
>TRBV6-6|.|TRBJ2-7
CASSFGLAGDYEQYF
>TRBV6-4|.|TRBJ2-3
CASSDSLGTGTDTQYF
>TRBV4-3|.|TRBJ2-7
CASSQDQRGLSSYEQYF
>TRBV13|.|TRBJ1-1
CASSFLGIGSTEAFF
>TRBV2|.|TRBJ1-5
CASSAKTPDMGTFYSNQPQHF
>TRBV7-9|once|TRBJ2-2
CASSPRAYTGELFF
>TRBV9|.|TRBJ2-3
CASSVTALGDTQYF
>TRBV6-1|.|TRBJ1-4
CASSEGETGGLFNEKLFF
>TRBV2|.|TRBJ2-1
CASTGHQIYNEQFF
>TRBV7-9|.|TRBJ2-5
CASSPWGAGERTQYF
>TRBV27|.|TRBJ2-1
CASSFFESYNEQFF
>TRBV4-3|.|TRBJ2-2
CASSPQTRGTGELFF
>TRBV4-1|.|TRBJ1-1
CASSQEGDTEAFF
>TRBV4-3|.|TRBJ1-1
CASSQDGGLFTEAFF
>TRBV27|.|TRBJ2-2
CASSLPGVTGELFF
>TRBV9|.|TRBJ2-1
CASSVVGVSYNEQFF
>TRBV5-1|.|TRBJ2-2
CASRLQLRGGVTGELFF
>TRBV28|once|TRBJ1-1
CASSLYGTEAFF